What follows is one T cell receptor beta chain and its context. Germline values: CDR1 SGHNT, CDR2 YYREEE (reference sequence). Trimming pared 1 base from V and 6 bases from J, leaving 11 bases between. This CDR3 is 13 amino acids long. These data belong to a study of blood T cell repertoires in COVID-19. Study information: Acute and convalescent COVID-19 samples came from the United States, Italy and Spain. T cells, B-cell-depleted T cells, or PBMCs supplied cDNA or gDNA.

In the study's own analysis: Reference gene primer amplification yielded estimated nucleated cell counts. Only in-frame clones appear in the TCRdb table, and some are missing; sequencing was by immunoSEQ multiplex PCR. The DNA gave D and trimming, while V, J and clone size come from that table. The profile shows 88,000 or so clones, about 85% of them singletons. The clonotype was recovered from a man aged 60 to 69 with acute or convalescent COVID-19. J is TRBJ2-7 and V is TRBV5-4; D might be TRBD2 (6 bases). What was sequenced was peripheral blood. The CDR3 here is CASSLRQGGEQYF. For the CDR3, the DNA is TGTGCCAGCAGCTTGAGGCAGGGAGGCGAGCAGTACTTC.